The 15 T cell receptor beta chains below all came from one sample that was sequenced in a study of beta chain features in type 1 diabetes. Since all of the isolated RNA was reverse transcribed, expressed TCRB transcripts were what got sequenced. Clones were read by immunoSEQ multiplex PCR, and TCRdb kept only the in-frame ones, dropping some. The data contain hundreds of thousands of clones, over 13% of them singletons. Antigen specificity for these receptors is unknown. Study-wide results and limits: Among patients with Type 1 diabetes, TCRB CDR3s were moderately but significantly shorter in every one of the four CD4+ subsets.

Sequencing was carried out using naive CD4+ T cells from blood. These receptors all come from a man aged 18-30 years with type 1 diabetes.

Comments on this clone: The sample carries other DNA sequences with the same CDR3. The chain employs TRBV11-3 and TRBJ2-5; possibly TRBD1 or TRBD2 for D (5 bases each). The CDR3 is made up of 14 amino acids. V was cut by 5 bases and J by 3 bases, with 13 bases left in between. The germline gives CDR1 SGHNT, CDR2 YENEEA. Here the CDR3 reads CASSLGTREETQYF. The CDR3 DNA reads TGTGCCAGCAGCCTCGGGACCCGGGAAGAGACCCAGTACTTC.

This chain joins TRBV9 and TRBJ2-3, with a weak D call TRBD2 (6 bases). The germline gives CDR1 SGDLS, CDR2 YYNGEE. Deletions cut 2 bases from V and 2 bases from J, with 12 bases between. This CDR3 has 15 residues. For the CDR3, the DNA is TGTGCCAGCAGCGTTGGGCTAGCGTACACAGATACGCAGTATTTT. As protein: CASSVGLAYTDTQYF. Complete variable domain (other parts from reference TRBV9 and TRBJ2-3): DSGVTQTPKHLITATGQRVTLRCSPRSGDLSVYWYQQSLDQGLQFLIQYYNGEERAKGNILERFSAQQFPDLHSELNLSSLELGDSALYFCASSVGLAYTDTQYFGPGTRLTVL.

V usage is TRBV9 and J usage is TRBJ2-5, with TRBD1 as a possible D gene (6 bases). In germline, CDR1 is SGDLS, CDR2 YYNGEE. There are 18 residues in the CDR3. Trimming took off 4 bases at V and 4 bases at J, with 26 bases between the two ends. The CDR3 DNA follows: TGTGCCAGCAGCACCGACGGACAGCTGGGGAAGAGACGAGAGACCCAGTACTTC. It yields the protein CASSTDGQLGKRRETQYF.

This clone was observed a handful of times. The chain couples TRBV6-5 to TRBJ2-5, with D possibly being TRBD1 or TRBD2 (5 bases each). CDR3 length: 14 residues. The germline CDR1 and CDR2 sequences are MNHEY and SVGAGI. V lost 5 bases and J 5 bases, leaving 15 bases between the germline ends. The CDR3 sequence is CASSKTSGQETQYF. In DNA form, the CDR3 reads TGTGCCAGCAGTAAGACCTCGGGGCAGGAGACCCAGTACTTC.

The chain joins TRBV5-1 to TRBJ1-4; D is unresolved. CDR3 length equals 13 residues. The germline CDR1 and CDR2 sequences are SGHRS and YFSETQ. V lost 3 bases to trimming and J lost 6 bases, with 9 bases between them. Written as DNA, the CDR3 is TGCGCCAGCAGCTCCCGTCCAGATGAAAAACTGTTTTTT. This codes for CASSSRPDEKLFF.

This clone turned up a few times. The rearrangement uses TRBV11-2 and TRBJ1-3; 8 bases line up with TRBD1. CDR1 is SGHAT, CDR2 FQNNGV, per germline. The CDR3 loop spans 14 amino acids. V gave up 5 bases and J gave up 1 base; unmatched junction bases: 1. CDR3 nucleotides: TGTGCCAGCAGCGACAGGGGATCTGGAAACACCATATATTTT. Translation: CASSDRGSGNTIYF.

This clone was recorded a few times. This CDR3 is CASSLYRRGTEAFF. Written as DNA, the CDR3 is TGTGCCAGCAGTTTGTATCGGAGAGGCACTGAAGCTTTCTTT. J is TRBJ1-1 and V is TRBV27; D is unresolved. This CDR3 has 14 amino acids. The germline V gene encodes CDR1 MNHEY and CDR2 SMNVEV (reference sequence). V lost 3 bases and J 4 bases, leaving 12 bases between the germline ends.

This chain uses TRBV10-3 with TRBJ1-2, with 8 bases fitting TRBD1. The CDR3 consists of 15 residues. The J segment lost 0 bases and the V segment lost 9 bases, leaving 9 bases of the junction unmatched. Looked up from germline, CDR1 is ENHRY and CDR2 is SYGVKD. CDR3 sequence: CAMGQQGDPNYGYTF. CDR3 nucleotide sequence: TGTGCCATGGGTCAACAGGGGGACCCTAACTATGGCTACACCTTC.

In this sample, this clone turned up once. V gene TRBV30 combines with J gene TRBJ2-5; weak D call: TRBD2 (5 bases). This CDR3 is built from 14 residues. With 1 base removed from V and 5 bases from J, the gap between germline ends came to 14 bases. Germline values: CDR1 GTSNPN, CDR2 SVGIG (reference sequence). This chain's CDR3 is CAWSGSARAETQYF. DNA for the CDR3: TGTGCCTGGAGTGGTAGCGCGCGCGCGGAGACCCAGTACTTC. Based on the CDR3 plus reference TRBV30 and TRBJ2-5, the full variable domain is SQTIHQWPATLVQPVGSPLSLECTVEGTSNPNLYWYRQAAGRGLQLLFYSVGIGQISSEVPQNLSASRPQDRQFILSSKKLLLSDSGFYLCAWSGSARAETQYFGPGTRLLVL.

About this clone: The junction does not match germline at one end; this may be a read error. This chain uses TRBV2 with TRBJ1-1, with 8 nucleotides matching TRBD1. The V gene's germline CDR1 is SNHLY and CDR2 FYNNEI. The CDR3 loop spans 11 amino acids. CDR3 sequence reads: CASSVRNRGDF. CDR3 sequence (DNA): TGTGCCAGCAGTGTACGAAACAGGGGGGACTTT.

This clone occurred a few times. CDR3 region: CASGLAGEETQYF. CDR3 in DNA: TGTGCCAGCGGGCTAGCGGGGGAAGAGACCCAGTACTTC. The chain joins TRBV28 to TRBJ2-5; 10 bases are a match to TRBD2. J was trimmed by 3 bases and V by 8 bases; bases with no gene match: 3. CDR1 is MDHEN, CDR2 SYDVKM, per germline. This CDR3 comprises 13 residues.

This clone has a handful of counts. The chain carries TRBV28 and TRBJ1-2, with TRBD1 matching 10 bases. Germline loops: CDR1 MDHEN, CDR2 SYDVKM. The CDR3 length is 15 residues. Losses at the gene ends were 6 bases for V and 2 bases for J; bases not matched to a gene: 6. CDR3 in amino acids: CASSEPGQGNYGYTF. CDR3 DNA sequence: TGTGCCAGCAGCGAGCCGGGACAGGGGAACTATGGCTACACCTTC.

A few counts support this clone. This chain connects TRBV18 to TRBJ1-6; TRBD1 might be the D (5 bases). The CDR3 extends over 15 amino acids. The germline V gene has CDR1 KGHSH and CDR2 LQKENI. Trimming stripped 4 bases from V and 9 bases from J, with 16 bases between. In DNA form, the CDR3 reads TGTGCCAGCTCACACGGGCAGACAGCAGGTTCACCCCTCCACTTT. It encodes CASSHGQTAGSPLHF.

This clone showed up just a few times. In nucleotides, the CDR3 is TGTGCCAGCTCACCTATAGCGGGTTCCTACAATGAGCAGTTCTTC. Its translation: CASSPIAGSYNEQFF. This chain connects TRBV18 to TRBJ2-1; TRBD2 matches at 7 bases. From germline, CDR1 is KGHSH and CDR2 LQKENI. This CDR3 is 15 amino acids long. The junction had 3 bases not matched to a gene; V was cut back by 3 bases and J by 1 base.

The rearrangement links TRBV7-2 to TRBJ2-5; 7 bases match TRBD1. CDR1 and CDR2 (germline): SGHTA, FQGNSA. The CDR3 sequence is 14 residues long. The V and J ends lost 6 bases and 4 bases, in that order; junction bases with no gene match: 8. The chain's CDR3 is CASRPRQGLETQYF. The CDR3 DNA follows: TGTGCCAGCAGACCCCGACAGGGCCTAGAGACCCAGTACTTC. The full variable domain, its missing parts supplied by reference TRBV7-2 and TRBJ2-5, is GAGVSQSPSNKVTEKGKDVELRCDPISGHTALYWYRQSLGQGLEFLIYFQGNSAPDKSGLPSDRFSAERTGGSVSTLTIQRTQQEDSAVYLCASRPRQGLETQYFGPGTRLLVL.